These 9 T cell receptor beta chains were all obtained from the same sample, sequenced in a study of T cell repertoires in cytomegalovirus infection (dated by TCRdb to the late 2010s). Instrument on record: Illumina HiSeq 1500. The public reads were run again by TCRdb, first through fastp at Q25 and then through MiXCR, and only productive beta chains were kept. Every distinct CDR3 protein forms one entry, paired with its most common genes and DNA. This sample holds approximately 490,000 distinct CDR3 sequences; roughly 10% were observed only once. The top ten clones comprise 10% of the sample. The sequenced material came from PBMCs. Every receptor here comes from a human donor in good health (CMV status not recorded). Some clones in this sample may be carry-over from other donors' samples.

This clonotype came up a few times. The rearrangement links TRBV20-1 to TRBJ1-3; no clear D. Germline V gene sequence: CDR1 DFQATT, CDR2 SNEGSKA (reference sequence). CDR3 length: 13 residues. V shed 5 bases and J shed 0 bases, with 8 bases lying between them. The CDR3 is CSAPSPSGNTIYF. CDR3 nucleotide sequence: TGCAGTGCTCCGAGCCCCTCTGGAAACACCATATATTTT.

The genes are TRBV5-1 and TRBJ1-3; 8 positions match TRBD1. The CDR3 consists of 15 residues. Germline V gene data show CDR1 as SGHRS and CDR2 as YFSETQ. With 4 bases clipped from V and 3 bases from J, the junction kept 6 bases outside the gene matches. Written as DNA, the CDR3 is TGCGCCAGCAGCGTAGAGACAGGGGTTGGAAACACCATATATTTT. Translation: CASSVETGVGNTIYF. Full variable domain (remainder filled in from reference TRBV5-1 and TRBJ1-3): KAGVTQTPRYLIKTRGQQVTLSCSPISGHRSVSWYQQTPGQGLQFLFEYFSETQRNKGNFPGRFSGRQFSNSRSEMNVSTLELGDSALYLCASSVETGVGNTIYFGEGSWLTVV.

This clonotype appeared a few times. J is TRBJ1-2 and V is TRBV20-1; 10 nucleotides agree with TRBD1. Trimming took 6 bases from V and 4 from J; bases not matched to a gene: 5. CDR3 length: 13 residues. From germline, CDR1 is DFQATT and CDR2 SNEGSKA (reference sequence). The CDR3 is CSAATGGGYGYTF. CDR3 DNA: TGCAGTGCCGCGACAGGGGGCGGCTATGGCTACACCTTC.

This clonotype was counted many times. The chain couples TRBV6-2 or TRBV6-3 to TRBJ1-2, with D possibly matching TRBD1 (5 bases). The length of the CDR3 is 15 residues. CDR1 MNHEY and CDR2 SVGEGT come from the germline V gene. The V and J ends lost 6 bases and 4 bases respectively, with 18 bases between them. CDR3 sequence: CASSLRAGTSYGYTF. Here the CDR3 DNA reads TGTGCCAGCAGCCTACGGGCAGGGACCTCCTATGGCTACACCTTC.

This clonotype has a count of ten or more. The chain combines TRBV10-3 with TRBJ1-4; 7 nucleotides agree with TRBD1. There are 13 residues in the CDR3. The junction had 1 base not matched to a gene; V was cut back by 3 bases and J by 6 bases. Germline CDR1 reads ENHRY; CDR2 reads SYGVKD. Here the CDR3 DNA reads TGTGCCATCAGTGACAGGGGGGATGAAAAACTGTTTTTT. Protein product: CAISDRGDEKLFF.

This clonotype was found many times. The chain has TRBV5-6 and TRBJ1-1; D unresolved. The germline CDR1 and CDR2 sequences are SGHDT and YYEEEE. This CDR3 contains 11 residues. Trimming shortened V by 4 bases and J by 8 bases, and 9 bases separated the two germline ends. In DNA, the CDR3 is TGTGCCAGCAGCCGGCAGGCGGAAGCTTTCTTT. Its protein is CASSRQAEAFF.

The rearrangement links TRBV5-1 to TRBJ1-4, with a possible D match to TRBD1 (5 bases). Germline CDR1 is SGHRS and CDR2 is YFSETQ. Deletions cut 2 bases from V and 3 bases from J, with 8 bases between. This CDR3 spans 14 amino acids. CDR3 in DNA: TGCGCCAGCAGCTTCAGGGATCCTAATGAAAAACTGTTTTTT. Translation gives CASSFRDPNEKLFF.

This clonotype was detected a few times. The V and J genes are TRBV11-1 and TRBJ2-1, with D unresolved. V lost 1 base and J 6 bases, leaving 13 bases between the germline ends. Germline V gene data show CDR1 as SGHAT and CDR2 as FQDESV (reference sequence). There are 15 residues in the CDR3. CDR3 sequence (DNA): TGTGCCAGCAGCTTAGGGTCGGCAGGTATCAATGAGCAGTTCTTC. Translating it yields CASSLGSAGINEQFF.

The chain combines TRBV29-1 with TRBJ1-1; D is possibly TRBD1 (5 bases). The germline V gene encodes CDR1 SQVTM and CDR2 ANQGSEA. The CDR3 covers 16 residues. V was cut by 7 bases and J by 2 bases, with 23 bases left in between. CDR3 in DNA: TGCAGCGCCGACGGGGGAGTTTTCTTGGGAAACACTGAAGCTTTCTTT. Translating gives CSADGGVFLGNTEAFF.